The 14 T cell receptor beta chains listed next were all sequenced from one sample in a study of T cells in tuberculosis. TCRdb's table, derived via immunoSEQ multiplex PCR, lists solely in-frame clones and lacks some. The table has roughly 35,000 clones, roughly 94% seen once; the top ten hold approximately 6.8%. Described time point: new active TB diagnosis, blood taken before or within 7 days of starting treatment. Sequencing used PBMCs, obtained at tuberculosis diagnosis. These receptors all come from an adult with tuberculosis. Some clones in this sample may be carry-over from other donors' samples.

The chain has TRBV9 and TRBJ2-7; 10 bases map to TRBD1. J was trimmed by 6 bases and V by 2 bases; bases with no gene match: 14. This CDR3 contains 17 residues. CDR1 and CDR2 from the germline V gene are SGDLS and YYNGEE. The CDR3 reads CASSVGRDRGPRGEQYF. The CDR3 coding sequence is TGTGCCAGCAGCGTTGGCCGGGACAGGGGCCCGAGAGGCGAGCAGTACTTC.

This clone was seen just once. J is TRBJ1-5 and V is TRBV29-1; D not certain. V gave up 4 bases and J gave up 0 bases, with 10 bases separating them. The germline V gene encodes CDR1 SQVTM and CDR2 ANQGSEA. CDR3 length equals 14 residues. CDR3 bases: TGCAGCGTTGTTGAGCATGATAGCAATCAGCCCCAGCATTTT. Translating it yields CSVVEHDSNQPQHF.

The genes are TRBV5-4 and TRBJ2-7; 9 nucleotides match TRBD2. The germline V gene encodes CDR1 SGHNT and CDR2 YYREEE (reference sequence). V trimming: 4 bases; J trimming: 2 bases; junction bases outside the gene matches: 10. The CDR3 totals 16 residues. This CDR3 reads CASSPGGGGAPYEQYF. In DNA, the CDR3 is TGTGCCAGCAGCCCCGGGGGCGGGGGGGCTCCCTACGAGCAGTACTTC.

This clone showed up just a few times. This chain uses TRBV19 with TRBJ1-1; the match to TRBD1 covers 7 bases. The CDR3 length is 15 residues. The trim removed 7 bases at V and 0 bases at J, leaving 8 bases unmatched. Per germline, CDR1 LNHDA and CDR2 SQIVND (reference sequence). In DNA form, the CDR3 reads TGTGCCAGTAAGCCGGGGCAGGGGGTGAACACTGAAGCTTTCTTT. It yields the protein CASKPGQGVNTEAFF.

The chain joins TRBV6-1 to TRBJ1-1; D gene ambiguous. Germline V gives CDR1 MNHNS, CDR2 SASEGT. Trimming removed 6 bases from V and 1 base from J, with 12 bases in between. CDR3 length: 14 residues. CDR3 in DNA: TGTGCCAGCAGCGAGCGGGTCGGGAACACTGAAGCTTTCTTT. This translates into CASSERVGNTEAFF.

The chain recombines TRBV19 with TRBJ2-7; TRBD1 matches 8 bases. Unmatched junction bases numbered 6, after V lost 6 bases and J lost 2 bases. This CDR3 comprises 14 residues. Per the germline V gene, CDR1 is LNHDA and CDR2 is SQIVND (reference sequence). The DNA of the CDR3 is TGTGCCAGTAGCGGGACAGGAGTAACCTACGAGCAGTACTTC. This sequence encodes CASSGTGVTYEQYF.

V usage is TRBV5-1 and J usage is TRBJ1-1; 8 bases fit TRBD1. Germline V gene lookup returns CDR1 SGHRS and CDR2 YFSETQ. This CDR3 contains 13 residues. After removal of 4 bases from V and 4 bases from J, the junction contained 3 bases not matched to a gene. The CDR3 protein is CASSPGQGTEAFF. In DNA form, the CDR3 reads TGCGCCAGCAGCCCTGGACAGGGCACTGAAGCTTTCTTT.

The chain links TRBV6-1 to TRBJ2-4, with no clear D. Germline V lookup: CDR1 MNHNS, CDR2 SASEGT. CDR3 length: 12 residues. Deletions cut 3 bases from V and 5 bases from J, with 5 bases between. The CDR3 DNA reads TGTGCCAGCAGTGATGGAGAAAACATTCAGTACTTC. As protein: CASSDGENIQYF.

The chain is built from TRBV7-6 and TRBJ1-2, with TRBD1 as a possible D gene (6 bases). The length of the CDR3 is 14 residues. Germline V gene data show CDR1 as SGHVS and CDR2 as FNYEAQ. The V end was cut by 5 bases, the J end by 2 bases, with 12 bases between. The DNA for the CDR3 is TGTGCCAGCAGCAAGACAGGTTCGAACTATGGCTACACCTTC. Translating gives CASSKTGSNYGYTF.

J is TRBJ2-7 and V is TRBV10-3; the D is unclear. This CDR3 has 12 amino acids. Per the germline V gene, CDR1 is ENHRY and CDR2 is SYGVKD. Trimming cost V 2 bases and J 2 bases, with 4 bases left between them. The CDR3 loop reads CAISEAAYEQYF. CDR3 in DNA: TGTGCCATCAGTGAGGCAGCCTACGAGCAGTACTTC.

This clone was found once. This rearrangement joins TRBV15 to TRBJ2-7; TRBD2 matches at 13 bases. This CDR3 spans 17 amino acids. The trim removed 0 bases at V and 2 bases at J, leaving 4 bases unmatched. Germline V gives CDR1 LNHNV, CDR2 YYDKDF (reference sequence). CDR3 sequence: CATSRDLGLAGAYEQYF. CDR3 nucleotides: TGTGCCACCAGCAGAGATCTAGGACTAGCGGGGGCCTACGAGCAGTACTTC.

The rearrangement uses TRBV11-2 and TRBJ1-1, with D hard to call. Germline CDR1 reads SGHAT; CDR2 reads FQNNGV. CDR3 length: 14 amino acids. V was pared by 4 bases and J by 6 bases, with 15 bases between. The CDR3 sequence: CASSSFQLAPEAFF. The CDR3 DNA follows: TGTGCCAGCAGCTCGTTCCAGTTGGCCCCTGAAGCTTTCTTT.

The V call is TRBV7-3, the J call TRBJ1-5, with 7 bases identical to TRBD1. Germline V CDR1 and CDR2: SGHTA, FQGTGA. With 5 bases clipped from V and 2 bases from J, the junction kept 9 bases outside the gene matches. The CDR3 length is 16 residues. The CDR3 loop reads CASSPPDREGNQPQHF. DNA of the CDR3: TGTGCCAGCAGCCCCCCCGACAGGGAGGGCAATCAGCCCCAGCATTTT.

The rearrangement links TRBV2 to TRBJ2-4, with no clear D. V was trimmed by 5 bases and J by 0 bases, leaving 11 bases between them. This CDR3 is 15 amino acids long. Germline V gives CDR1 SNHLY, CDR2 FYNNEI. Here the CDR3 reads CASSPTLVAKNIQYF. In nucleotides, the CDR3 is TGTGCCAGCAGTCCGACATTGGTAGCCAAAAACATTCAGTACTTC.